The 23 T cell receptor beta chains in this list originate from one sample, sequenced in a study of blood T cell repertoires in COVID-19. Assay used: immunoSEQ multiplex PCR; TCRdb lists only in-frame clones, some missing. The sample yields hundreds of thousands of clones, over 75% seen once. The sequenced material came from peripheral blood. The receptors originated from a man of 80 years or more with acute or convalescent COVID-19.

This clone appeared many times. The J gene is TRBJ2-1, the V gene TRBV19; possible D gene TRBD1, 6 bases. The germline V gene encodes CDR1 LNHDA and CDR2 SQIVND (reference sequence). The CDR3 runs to 13 residues. Trimming removed 4 bases at V and 5 bases at J, with 9 bases between. The CDR3 DNA follows: TGTGCCAGTAGTAGACAGGCCGACAATGAGCAGTTCTTC. This translates into CASSRQADNEQFF.

This clone was recorded only once. This rearrangement joins TRBV6-6 to TRBJ2-1; 14 bases fit TRBD2. The CDR3 covers 15 residues. Germline loops: CDR1 MNHNY, CDR2 SVGAGI (reference sequence). Trimming at V came to 7 bases and at J to 6 bases, leaving 5 bases not matched to a gene. The CDR3 DNA is TGTGCCAGCACCCAGGGACTAGCGGGAGTCAATGAGCAGTTCTTC. This gives the protein CASTQGLAGVNEQFF.

The chain links TRBV2 to TRBJ2-6; weak D call: TRBD1 (5 bases). The CDR3 is made up of 14 amino acids. Germline-derived CDR1 and CDR2 are SNHLY and FYNNEI. Trimming left V 8 bases short and J 4 bases short, with 12 bases between. Here the CDR3 DNA reads TGTGCCAGCCGATCACAGGCCGGGGCCAACGTCCTGACTTTC. Amino acid sequence: CASRSQAGANVLTF.

This clone was recorded once. The V call is TRBV2, the J call TRBJ2-7; 7 bases match TRBD1. From germline, CDR1 is SNHLY and CDR2 FYNNEI. V dropped 4 bases and J dropped 0; count of bases not matched to a gene: 0. There are 13 residues in the CDR3. In DNA form, the CDR3 reads TGTGCCAGCAGTGGGGACAGCTCCTACGAGCAGTACTTC. Residues: CASSGDSSYEQYF.

This chain connects TRBV4-1 to TRBJ1-5, with a tentative D call TRBD1 (5 bases). The CDR3 consists of 15 residues. CDR1 and CDR2 from the germline V gene are MGHRA and YSYEKL. Trimming cost V 4 bases and J 5 bases, with 15 bases left between them. CDR3 loop: CASSPFGGVDQPQHF. The CDR3, as DNA: TGCGCCAGCAGCCCTTTTGGGGGGGTAGATCAGCCCCAGCATTTT.

In its sample, this clone was seen once. J is TRBJ2-7 and V is TRBV7-3, with 16 positions matching TRBD2. CDR1 and CDR2 (germline): SGHTA, FQGTGA. The CDR3 has 17 residues. The trim removed 5 bases at V and 4 bases at J, leaving 8 bases unmatched. The CDR3 loop reads CASSPGPGLAGGYEQYF. The CDR3 nucleotides are TGTGCCAGCAGCCCCGGTCCGGGACTAGCGGGAGGGTACGAGCAGTACTTC. The full variable domain, in which reference TRBV7-3 and TRBJ2-7 provide the parts outside the CDR3, is GAGVSQTPSNKVTEKGKYVELRCDPISGHTALYWYRQSLGQGPEFLIYFQGTGAADDSGLPNDRFFAVRPEGSVSTLKIQRTERGDSAVYLCASSPGPGLAGGYEQYFGPGTRLTVT.

The CDR3 coding sequence is TGTGCCAGCAGCCCTACCGGGACAGCCAACTATGGCTACACCTTC. Its protein is CASSPTGTANYGYTF. This chain links TRBV7-2 with TRBJ1-2; 7 bases line up with TRBD1. There are 15 residues in the CDR3. Germline lookup yields CDR1 SGHTA and CDR2 FQGNSA. Trimming removed 5 bases from V and 2 bases from J; junction bases left unmatched: 8.

The V gene is TRBV7-6, the J gene TRBJ1-1, with 8 nucleotides matching TRBD1. The CDR3 runs 15 residues. The V and J ends lost 1 base and 1 base, in that order; junction bases with no gene match: 2. The germline CDR1 and CDR2 sequences are SGHVS and FNYEAQ. The CDR3 DNA reads TGTGCCAGCAGCTTAGTCGGGACAGGGAACACTGAAGCTTTCTTT. Translating gives CASSLVGTGNTEAFF.

The chain couples TRBV11-3 to TRBJ2-2; D is possibly TRBD1 (6 bases). CDR1 and CDR2 (germline): SGHNT, YENEEA. Trimming cost V 5 bases and J 6 bases, with 16 bases left between them. CDR3 length: 15 residues. Here the CDR3 DNA reads TGTGCCAGCAGCCCATTAGTAGGGGGAGCCGGGGAGCTGTTTTTT. Its translation: CASSPLVGGAGELFF.

The CDR3 DNA reads as TGTGCCAGTAGTATTCGTGCCGTGGACAGGGGCACAGATACGCAGTATTTT. It yields the protein CASSIRAVDRGTDTQYF. The chain recombines TRBV19 with TRBJ2-3; 8 positions match TRBD1. Losses at the gene ends were 3 bases for V and 1 base for J; bases not matched to a gene: 9. Looked up from germline, CDR1 is LNHDA and CDR2 is SQIVND (reference sequence). This CDR3 has 17 residues.

This rearrangement joins TRBV21-1 to TRBJ2-3; the table names TRBD2, a call not compared with the DNA. TRBV21-1 is noted as a pseudogene. This CDR3 comprises 17 residues. CDR3 nucleotides: TGTGCCAGCAGCAAAGCTTTGGCGGGATCCGGTTCAGGTACGCAGTATTTT. Protein: CASSKALAGSGSGTQYF.

The chain joins TRBV5-1 to TRBJ2-2; D uncertain. CDR3 length: 15 amino acids. Trimming took off 2 bases at V and 4 bases at J, with 12 bases between the two ends. Germline V gene sequence: CDR1 SGHRS, CDR2 YFSETQ. CDR3 sequence reads: CASSFDVTGTGELFF. The CDR3 bases are TGCGCCAGCAGCTTTGACGTTACGGGCACCGGGGAGCTGTTTTTT.

The chain couples TRBV5-1 to TRBJ2-4, with D possibly TRBD1 on 6 matching bases. The CDR3 sequence is 14 residues long. The germline gives CDR1 SGHRS, CDR2 YFSETQ. Trimming stripped 4 bases from V and 7 bases from J, with 15 bases between. The CDR3 spells CASSQGTAGNIQYF. CDR3 nucleotides: TGCGCCAGCAGCCAGGGGACGGCTGGCAACATTCAGTACTTC.

The rearrangement joins TRBV7-9 to TRBJ1-1, with D unclear. The CDR3 runs to 14 residues. V lost 4 bases and J 6 bases, leaving 15 bases between the germline ends. Germline-derived CDR1 and CDR2 are SEHNR and FQNEAQ (reference sequence). CDR3 DNA: TGTGCCAGCAGCTCTTTACCCACGAGGGCTGAAGCTTTCTTT. Residues: CASSSLPTRAEAFF.

On this clone: Its ends do not fully match the called genes, so a read error is possible. The chain links TRBV7-7 to TRBJ2-2; TRBD2 matches at 11 bases. In germline, CDR1 is SSHAT, CDR2 FNYEAQ (reference sequence). This CDR3 has 17 residues. The CDR3, as DNA: TGTGCTAGCAGCTTAAAAACTAGCGGGGGAAACACCGGGGAGCTGTTTTTT. Its protein is CASSLKTSGGNTGELFF.

J is TRBJ2-2 and V is TRBV7-2; D remains unclear. Trimming took off 1 base at V and 5 bases at J, with 14 bases between the two ends. The length of the CDR3 is 16 residues. The germline gives CDR1 SGHTA, CDR2 FQGNSA. This CDR3 reads CASSLEFLRQTGELFF. The CDR3 nucleotides read TGTGCCAGCAGCTTAGAATTCCTCCGTCAGACCGGGGAGCTGTTTTTT.

The chain couples TRBV7-8 to TRBJ2-1, with D perhaps matching TRBD2 (5 bases). CDR1 SGHVS and CDR2 FQNEAQ come from the germline V gene. Between the trimmed V and J ends, which lost 5 bases and 11 bases, there was a span of 10 bases. The CDR3 has 11 residues. This CDR3 is CASSVTGKQFF. CDR3 DNA sequence: TGTGCCAGCAGCGTGACGGGAAAGCAGTTCTTC.

V and J are TRBV18 and TRBJ2-1; TRBD1 matches 7 bases. There are 16 residues in the CDR3. Germline V gene data show CDR1 as KGHSH and CDR2 as LQKENI. Losses at the gene ends were 2 bases for V and 5 bases for J; bases not matched to a gene: 9. The CDR3 here is CASSPSLQGDHNEQFF. CDR3 coding DNA: TGTGCCAGCTCACCATCGCTTCAGGGGGACCACAATGAGCAGTTCTTC.

The chain is built from TRBV24-1 and TRBJ2-3; TRBD1 matches at 7 bases. The V segment lost 4 bases and the J segment 2 bases; nucleotides outside the gene matches: 11. The CDR3 loop spans 17 amino acids. Germline-derived CDR1 and CDR2 are KGHDR and SFDVKD. The CDR3 region is CATSEPDRLGITDTQYF. CDR3 coding DNA: TGTGCCACCAGTGAACCGGACAGGTTGGGGATCACAGATACGCAGTATTTT.

This sequence joins TRBV9 and TRBJ2-3; the match to TRBD2 covers 7 bases. Germline CDR1 reads SGDLS; CDR2 reads YYNGEE. The junction had 5 bases not matched to a gene; V was cut back by 1 base and J by 3 bases. The CDR3 has 15 amino acids. DNA for the CDR3: TGTGCCAGCAGCGTATCAGCGGGATGGACAGATACGCAGTATTTT. Amino acid sequence: CASSVSAGWTDTQYF.

The gene calls are TRBV29-1 and TRBJ2-1; TRBD1 is a possible D gene (6 bases). V lost 6 bases to trimming and J lost 4 bases, with 16 bases between them. CDR1 and CDR2 (germline): SQVTM, ANQGSEA. The CDR3 sequence is 14 residues long. DNA for the CDR3: TGCAGCGTCTATCCACAGGGCTGGTACAATGAGCAGTTCTTC. Protein sequence: CSVYPQGWYNEQFF.

The CDR3 region has the DNA TGTGCCAGTACCAACACCGGGACAACGAACACCGGGGAGCTGTTTTTT. Translating gives CASTNTGTTNTGELFF. J is TRBJ2-2 and V is TRBV19; the D gene is possibly TRBD1 (6 bases). CDR1 is LNHDA, CDR2 SQIVND, per germline (reference sequence). The CDR3 covers 16 residues. V was clipped by 7 bases and J by 0 bases, with 15 bases between them.

This clone was seen a single time. V usage is TRBV2 and J usage is TRBJ2-5; 9 nucleotides match TRBD1. In germline, CDR1 is SNHLY, CDR2 FYNNEI. J lost 5 bases, V lost 7 bases, and 11 bases had no gene match. This CDR3 is built from 15 residues. The CDR3 loop is CASIAGTGISETQYF. In DNA, the CDR3 is TGTGCCAGCATAGCCGGGACAGGGATTAGTGAGACCCAGTACTTC.